Given below is one TCR beta chain in context. Its antigen remains unidentified. Base qualities are not recorded, but no much larger clone differs from it by a single base. This entry is derived from a study of OX40 agonist ivuxolimab in advanced cancers. Study-wide context: Ivuxolimab was a fully human IgG2 agonistic monoclonal antibody targeting the costimulatory receptor OX40 (CD134). Intravenous ivuxolimab was administered to patients every 2 weeks at six dose levels: 0.01, 0.1, 0.3, 1.5, 3 and 10 mg/kg. Among the 52 dose-escalation patients, around 20 had hepatocellular carcinoma, 15 melanoma, 9 renal cell carcinoma and 9 head and neck cancer. A male proportion of approximately 83% and a mean age of roughly 58 years, ranging from about 23 to 79, were recorded for the dose-escalation cohort. Patients were allowed to have had prior anti-PD-1, anti-PD-L1 or anti-CTLA-4 therapy, and roughly two fifths of the dose-escalation patients had been treated with checkpoint inhibitors. Partial responses were achieved by three dose-escalation patients, of whom one had hepatocellular carcinoma and two had cutaneous melanoma. Peripheral TCRbeta sequencing was intended to test whether TCR sequence diversity was altered and clonal T-cell expansion was caused by ivuxolimab. The monotherapy dose-escalation portion (N = 52 patients) of the phase I ivuxolimab trial is reported in the paper.

Genomic DNA was isolated from the sorted cells so that the TCRbeta CDR3 region could be sequenced. The immunoSEQ Assay was used for sequencing of TCRbeta CDR3 regions. Sourced from immuneACCESS, this table was stored by TCRdb with only in-frame sequences that have V and J called. A share of the clones is absent; for the studies checked, an unresolved V gene accounts for under half, and the remainder has no known explanation. Within this sample are around 33,000 clones, with over 85% of them counted one time only. About 8.2% of the sample comes from the top ten. From the germline V gene, CDR1 is SGHRS and CDR2 is YFSETQ. V is cut back by 4 bases and J by 5 bases, with 12 bases in the junction unmatched. The cysteine opens and the phenylalanine closes a CDR3 of 15 amino acids. The sequence is cut down to CDR3 DNA, 45 bases in frame from base 1. The trial excluded patients who had a history of autoimmune disease or who were on systemic immunosuppression. Peripheral blood for TCR sequencing was collected from all dose cohorts at baseline, on cycle 4 day 1, and on cycle 7 day 1. The samples were taken from a phase I, first-in-human, multicenter, open-label dose-escalation trial of ivuxolimab. Adults with locally advanced or metastatic head and neck squamous cell, hepatocellular, melanoma or renal cell carcinoma were enrolled in the trial. CD4+ and CD8+ T cells were sorted separately from peripheral blood before TCR sequencing.

The full study reports these points: In the 0.1-3.0 mg/kg groups, partial responders were among the patients with the lowest normalized peripheral clonal expansion, particularly in CD8+ T cells. At doses from 0.1 to 3.0 mg/kg, clonal expansion was seen in both CD4+ and CD8+ blood T cells between baseline and week 6. The antigen specificity of the clonally expanded peripheral T cells was not determined. After ivuxolimab, CD8+ T cells had more expanded clones than CD4+ T cells on average. Low levels of normalized T-cell clonal expansion were also seen in some patients who did not respond.

Recombination joined TRBV5-1 with TRBJ2-7, and 7 junction bases match TRBD1. The sample in question was CD4+ or CD8+ T cells sorted from blood, obtained in a trial of the OX40 agonist ivuxolimab. The clonotype originates from an adult with an advanced solid tumor such as melanoma, head and neck, liver or kidney cancer. The CDR3 region: CASSQPGQGVNEQYF. The sequenced DNA is TGCGCCAGCAGCCAACCCGGGCAGGGGGTAAACGAGCAGTACTTC.